This T cell receptor (beta chain) was sequenced in a study of blood T cells in healthy people across ages. Each individual donor underwent a draw of about 9.9 milliliters of peripheral blood. PCR was performed a second time for 7 to 11 cycles using a sample-barcoded 5' primer and a J-beta primer mix. Sequencing of every sample gave 2.5 million or more CDR3-containing paired-end reads. One entry per CDR3 protein results from TCRdb running MiXCR on the 5' RACE reads. The sample comprises some 700,000 distinct CDR3 sequences, approximately 43% of which are singletons, and about 20% rests with the top ten. Unmatched junction bases numbered 9, after V lost 0 bases and J lost 10 bases. The CDR3 covers 15 residues. In germline, CDR1 is LGHNA, CDR2 YNFKEQ.

Sequences were obtained from blood. This clonotype was obtained from a woman aged 55-75 years in good health. This chain joins TRBV4-2 and TRBJ2-1, with 7 bases lining up with TRBD2. The CDR3 is CASSQEWRELFEQFF. CDR3 nucleotides: TGTGCCAGCAGCCAAGAGTGGCGGGAGCTCTTCGAGCAGTTCTTC.